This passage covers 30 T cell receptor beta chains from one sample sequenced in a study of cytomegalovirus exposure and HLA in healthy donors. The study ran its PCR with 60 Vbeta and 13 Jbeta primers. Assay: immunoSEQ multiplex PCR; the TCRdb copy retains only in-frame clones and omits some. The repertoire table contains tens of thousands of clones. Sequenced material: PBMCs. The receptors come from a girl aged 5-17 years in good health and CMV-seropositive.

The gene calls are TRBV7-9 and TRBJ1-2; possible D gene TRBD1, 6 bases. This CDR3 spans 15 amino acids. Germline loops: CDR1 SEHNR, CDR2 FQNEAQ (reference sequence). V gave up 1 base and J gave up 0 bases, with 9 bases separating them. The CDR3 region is CASSLGTEANYGYTF. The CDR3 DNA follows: TGTGCCAGCAGCTTAGGGACAGAAGCTAACTATGGCTACACCTTC. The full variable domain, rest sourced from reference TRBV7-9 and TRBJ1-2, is DTGVSQNPRHKITKRGQNVTFRCDPISEHNRLYWYRQTLGQGPEFLTYFQNEAQLEKSRLLSDRFSAERPKGSFSTLEIQRTEQGDSAMYLCASSLGTEANYGYTFGSGTRLTVV.

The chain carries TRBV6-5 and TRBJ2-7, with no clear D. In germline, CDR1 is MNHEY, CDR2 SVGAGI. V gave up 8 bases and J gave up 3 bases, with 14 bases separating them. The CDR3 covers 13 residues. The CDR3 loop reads CASRRTVLYEQYF. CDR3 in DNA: TGTGCCAGCCGAAGAACGGTCCTCTACGAGCAGTACTTC.

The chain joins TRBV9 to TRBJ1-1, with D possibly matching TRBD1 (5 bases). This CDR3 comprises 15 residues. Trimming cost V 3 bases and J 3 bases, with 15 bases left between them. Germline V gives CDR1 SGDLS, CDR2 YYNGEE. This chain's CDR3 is CASSEQGEVHTEAFF. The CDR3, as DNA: TGTGCCAGCAGCGAGCAAGGGGAGGTTCACACTGAAGCTTTCTTT.

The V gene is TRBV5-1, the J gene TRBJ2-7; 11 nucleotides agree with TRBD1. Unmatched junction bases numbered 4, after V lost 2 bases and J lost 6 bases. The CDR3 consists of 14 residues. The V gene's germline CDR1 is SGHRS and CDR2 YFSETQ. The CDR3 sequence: CASSLGTGGREQYF. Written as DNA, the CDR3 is TGCGCCAGCAGCTTAGGGACAGGGGGGCGCGAGCAGTACTTC.

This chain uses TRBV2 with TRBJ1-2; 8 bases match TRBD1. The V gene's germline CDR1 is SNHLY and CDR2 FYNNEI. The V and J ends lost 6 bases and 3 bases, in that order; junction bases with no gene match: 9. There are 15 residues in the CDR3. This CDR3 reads CASSQGQGSDYGYTF. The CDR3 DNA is TGTGCCAGCAGCCAAGGACAGGGTTCGGACTATGGCTACACCTTC.

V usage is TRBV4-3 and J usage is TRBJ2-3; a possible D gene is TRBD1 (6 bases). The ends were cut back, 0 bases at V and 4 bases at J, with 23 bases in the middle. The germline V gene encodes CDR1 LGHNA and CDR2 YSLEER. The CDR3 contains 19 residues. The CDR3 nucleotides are TGCGCCAGCAGCCAAGAGACGGGCTTTGGGCAGGGGCGGGCAGATACGCAGTATTTT. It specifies CASSQETGFGQGRADTQYF.

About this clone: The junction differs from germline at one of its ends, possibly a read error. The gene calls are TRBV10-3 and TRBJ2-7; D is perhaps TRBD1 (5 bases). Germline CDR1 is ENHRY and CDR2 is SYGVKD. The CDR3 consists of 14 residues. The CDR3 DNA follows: TGTGCCATCTCAACTCAGGGAAATGTCTACGAGCGGTACTTC. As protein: CAISTQGNVYERYF.

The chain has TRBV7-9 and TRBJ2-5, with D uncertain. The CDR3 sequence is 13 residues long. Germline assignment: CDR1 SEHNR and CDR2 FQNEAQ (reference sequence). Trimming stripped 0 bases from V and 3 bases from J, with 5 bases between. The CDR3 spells CASSLATEETQYF. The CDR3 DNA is TGTGCCAGCAGCTTAGCTACTGAAGAGACCCAGTACTTC.

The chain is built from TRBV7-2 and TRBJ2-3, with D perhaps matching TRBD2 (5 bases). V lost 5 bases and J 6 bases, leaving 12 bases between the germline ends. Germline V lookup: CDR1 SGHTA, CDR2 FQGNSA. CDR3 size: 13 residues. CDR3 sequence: CASSISAGDTQYF. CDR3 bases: TGTGCCAGCAGCATTAGTGCGGGTGATACGCAGTATTTT.

The CDR3 sequence: CASSYRGGGGYTF. The DNA for the CDR3 is TGTGCCAGCAGCTATAGGGGCGGGGGAGGCTACACCTTC. The rearrangement uses TRBV7-6 and TRBJ1-2; perhaps TRBD1 as D (5 bases). This CDR3 is built from 13 residues. Germline values: CDR1 SGHVS, CDR2 FNYEAQ. Trimming shortened V by 4 bases and J by 8 bases, and 14 bases separated the two germline ends.

Here the CDR3 DNA reads TGTGCCAGCAGCTTGGCCGGAGTCCCGGGCAATCAGCCCCAGCATTTT. It codes for CASSLAGVPGNQPQHF. The rearrangement uses TRBV5-6 and TRBJ1-5; D gene ambiguous. The V gene's germline CDR1 is SGHDT and CDR2 YYEEEE. This CDR3 is built from 16 residues. The V end was cut by 0 bases, the J end by 2 bases, with 12 bases between.

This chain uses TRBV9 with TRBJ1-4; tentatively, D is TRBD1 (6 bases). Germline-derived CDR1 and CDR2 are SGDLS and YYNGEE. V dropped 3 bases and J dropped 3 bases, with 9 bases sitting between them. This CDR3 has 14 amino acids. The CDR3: CASSADRPNEKLFF. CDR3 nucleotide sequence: TGTGCCAGCAGCGCAGACAGGCCTAATGAAAAACTGTTTTTT.

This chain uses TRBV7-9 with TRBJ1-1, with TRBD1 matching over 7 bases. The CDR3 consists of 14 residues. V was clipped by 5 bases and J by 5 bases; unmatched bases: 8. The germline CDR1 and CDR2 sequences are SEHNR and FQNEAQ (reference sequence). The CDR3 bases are TGTGCCAGCAGCGCCACGACAGGGTGGACTGAAGCTTTCTTT. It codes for CASSATTGWTEAFF. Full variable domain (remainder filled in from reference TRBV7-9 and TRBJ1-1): DTGVSQNPRHKITKRGQNVTFRCDPISEHNRLYWYRQTLGQGPEFLTYFQNEAQLEKSRLLSDRFSAERPKGSFSTLEIQRTEQGDSAMYLCASSATTGWTEAFFGQGTRLTVV.

In nucleotides, the CDR3 is TGTGCCAGCAGTTACAAGGGACAGGGGTACGAGCAGTACGTC. This sequence encodes CASSYKGQGYEQYV. The chain uses TRBV27 and TRBJ2-7; the match to TRBD1 covers 10 bases. Per germline, CDR1 MNHEY and CDR2 SMNVEV (reference sequence). The length of the CDR3 is 14 residues. The J segment lost 4 bases and the V segment lost 4 bases, leaving 4 bases of the junction unmatched.

For the CDR3, the DNA is TGTGCCAGCAGCTTAGCGGGACTAGCGGCGCTCAATGAGCAGTTCTTC. Translation: CASSLAGLAALNEQFF. The J gene is TRBJ2-1, the V gene TRBV7-9; 11 bases agree with TRBD2. CDR3 length: 16 amino acids. Per the germline V gene, CDR1 is SEHNR and CDR2 is FQNEAQ (reference sequence). The junction had 4 bases not matched to a gene; V was cut back by 0 bases and J by 6 bases.

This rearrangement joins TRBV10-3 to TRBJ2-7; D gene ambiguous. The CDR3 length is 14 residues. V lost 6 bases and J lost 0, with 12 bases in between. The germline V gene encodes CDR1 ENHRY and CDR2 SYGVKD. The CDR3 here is CAISNEEYSYEQYV. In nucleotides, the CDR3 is TGTGCCATCAGCAACGAGGAGTACTCCTACGAGCAGTACGTC.

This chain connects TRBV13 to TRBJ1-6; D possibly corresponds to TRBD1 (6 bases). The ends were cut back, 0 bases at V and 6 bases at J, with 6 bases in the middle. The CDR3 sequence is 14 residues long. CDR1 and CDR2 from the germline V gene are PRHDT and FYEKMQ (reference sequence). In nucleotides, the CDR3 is TGTGCCAGCAGCTTAGGACAGGGTAATTCACCCCTCCACTTT. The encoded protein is CASSLGQGNSPLHF.

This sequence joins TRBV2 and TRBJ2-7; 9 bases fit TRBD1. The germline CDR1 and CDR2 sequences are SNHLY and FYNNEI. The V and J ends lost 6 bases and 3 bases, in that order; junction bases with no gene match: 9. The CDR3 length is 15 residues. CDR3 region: CASRETGGVLYEQYF. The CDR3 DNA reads TGTGCCAGCAGAGAGACAGGGGGTGTCCTCTACGAGCAGTACTTC.

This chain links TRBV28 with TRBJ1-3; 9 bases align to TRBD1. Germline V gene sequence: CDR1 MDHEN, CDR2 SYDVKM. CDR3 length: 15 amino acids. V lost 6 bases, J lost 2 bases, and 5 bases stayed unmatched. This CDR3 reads CASSLQGAPGNTIYF. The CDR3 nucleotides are TGTGCCAGCAGCCTACAGGGGGCGCCTGGAAACACCATATATTTT.

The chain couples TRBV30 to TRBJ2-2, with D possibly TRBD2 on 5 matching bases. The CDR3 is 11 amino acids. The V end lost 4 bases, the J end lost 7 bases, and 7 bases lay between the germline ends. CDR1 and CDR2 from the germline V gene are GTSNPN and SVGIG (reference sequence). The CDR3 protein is CAWIRDGELFF. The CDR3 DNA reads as TGTGCCTGGATCCGGGACGGGGAGCTGTTTTTT.

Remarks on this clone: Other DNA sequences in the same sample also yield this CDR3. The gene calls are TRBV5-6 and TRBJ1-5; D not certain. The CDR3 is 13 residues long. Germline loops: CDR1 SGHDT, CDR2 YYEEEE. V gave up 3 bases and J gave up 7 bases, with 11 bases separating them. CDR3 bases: TGTGCCAGCAGCTCCACCCCAAGCCAGCCCCAGCATTTT. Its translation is CASSSTPSQPQHF.

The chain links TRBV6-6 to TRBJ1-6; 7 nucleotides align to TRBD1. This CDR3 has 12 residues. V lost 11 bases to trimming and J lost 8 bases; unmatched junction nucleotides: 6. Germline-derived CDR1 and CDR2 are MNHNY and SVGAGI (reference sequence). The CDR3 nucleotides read TGTGCCTCCGGACAGGATTATTCACCCCTCCACTTT. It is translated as CASGQDYSPLHF.

The CDR3 reads CASTLGLAYEQYF. CDR3 bases: TGTGCCAGCACCCTAGGACTAGCCTACGAGCAGTACTTC. This chain joins TRBV6-1 and TRBJ2-7; 7 bases are shared with TRBD2. Trimming cost V 7 bases and J 2 bases; bases outside gene matches: 5. Germline V gene sequence: CDR1 MNHNS, CDR2 SASEGT. This CDR3 is built from 13 residues.

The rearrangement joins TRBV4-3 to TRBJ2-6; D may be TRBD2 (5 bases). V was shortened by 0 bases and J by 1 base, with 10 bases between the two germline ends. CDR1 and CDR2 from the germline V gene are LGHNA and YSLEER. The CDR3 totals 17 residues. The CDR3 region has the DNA TGCGCCAGCAGCCAAGATTCCTCGGGATCTGGGGCCAACGTCCTGACTTTC. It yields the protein CASSQDSSGSGANVLTF.

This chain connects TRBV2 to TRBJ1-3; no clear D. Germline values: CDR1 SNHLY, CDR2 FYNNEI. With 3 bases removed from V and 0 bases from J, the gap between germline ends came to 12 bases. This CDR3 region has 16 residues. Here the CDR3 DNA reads TGTGCCAGCAGTGAGTCCCCCGCAGGCTCTGGAAACACCATATATTTT. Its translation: CASSESPAGSGNTIYF.

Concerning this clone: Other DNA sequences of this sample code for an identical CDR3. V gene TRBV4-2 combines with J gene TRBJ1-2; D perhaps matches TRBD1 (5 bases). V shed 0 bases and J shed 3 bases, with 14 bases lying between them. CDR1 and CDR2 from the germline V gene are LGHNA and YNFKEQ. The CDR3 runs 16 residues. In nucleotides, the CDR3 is TGTGCCAGCAGCCAAGATACAGGCAGCGGGGACTATGGCTACACCTTC. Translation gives CASSQDTGSGDYGYTF.

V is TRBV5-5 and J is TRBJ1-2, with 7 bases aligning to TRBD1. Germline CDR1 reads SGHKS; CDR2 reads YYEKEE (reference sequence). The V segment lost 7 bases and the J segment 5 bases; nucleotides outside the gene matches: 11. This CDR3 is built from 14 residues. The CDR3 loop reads CASDPGTDLYGYTF. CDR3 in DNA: TGTGCCAGCGATCCCGGGACAGACCTTTATGGCTACACCTTC.

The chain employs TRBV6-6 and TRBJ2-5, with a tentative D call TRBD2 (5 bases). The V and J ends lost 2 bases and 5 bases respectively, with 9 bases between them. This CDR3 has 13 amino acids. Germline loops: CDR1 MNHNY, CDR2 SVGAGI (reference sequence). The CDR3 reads CASSYGERETQYF. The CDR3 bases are TGTGCCAGCAGTTACGGGGAGAGGGAGACCCAGTACTTC.

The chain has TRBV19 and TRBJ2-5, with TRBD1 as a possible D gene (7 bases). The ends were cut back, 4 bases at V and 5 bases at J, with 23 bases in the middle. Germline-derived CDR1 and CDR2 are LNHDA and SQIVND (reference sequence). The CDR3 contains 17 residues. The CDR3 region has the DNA TGTGCCAGTAGTAATGGAGACAGGGCATCAAGCGGGGAGACCCAGTACTTC. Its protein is CASSNGDRASSGETQYF.

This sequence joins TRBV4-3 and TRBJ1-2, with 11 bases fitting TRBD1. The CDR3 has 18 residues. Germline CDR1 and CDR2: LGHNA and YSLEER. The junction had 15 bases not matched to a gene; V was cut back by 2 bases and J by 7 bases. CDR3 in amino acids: CASSQLRPGGTGGSGYTF. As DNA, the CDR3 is TGCGCCAGCAGCCAATTAAGGCCCGGGGGGACAGGGGGTAGTGGCTACACCTTC.